Presented here are 24 T cell receptor beta chains from one specimen sequenced in a study of blood T cell repertoires in COVID-19. Repertoires were generated with immunoSEQ multiplex PCR, while TCRdb's copy carries only in-frame clones and drops some. The table has hundreds of thousands of clones, around 90% seen once; the top ten hold 6%. Sequencing was performed on PBMCs or T cells enriched from blood (not recorded which). The receptor set was obtained from a woman aged 35 to 49 who had recovered from COVID-19.

This clone was detected only a few times. This chain uses TRBV7-9 with TRBJ1-5, with 9 bases that match TRBD1. J gave up 5 bases and V 4 bases, and 0 bases lay outside the gene matches. This CDR3 is built from 13 residues. Germline V CDR1 and CDR2: SEHNR, FQNEAQ (reference sequence). Written as DNA, the CDR3 is TGTGCCAGCAGCTGGGACAGGGATCAGCCCCAGCATTTT. This codes for CASSWDRDQPQHF.

V usage is TRBV2 and J usage is TRBJ2-3; the D is unclear. This CDR3 comprises 11 residues. CDR1 and CDR2 from the germline V gene are SNHLY and FYNNEI. V lost 8 bases to trimming and J lost 3 bases, with 6 bases between them. This CDR3 reads CASRETDTQYF. The CDR3, as DNA: TGTGCCAGCCGAGAGACAGATACGCAGTATTTT.

The rearrangement uses TRBV6-1 and TRBJ2-5; TRBD1 matches 8 bases. V lost 0 bases and J lost 4; bases outside the gene matches: 4. In germline, CDR1 is MNHNS, CDR2 SASEGT. The CDR3 covers 15 residues. This CDR3 is CASSEAQGARETQYF. The CDR3 DNA is TGTGCCAGCAGTGAAGCGCAGGGGGCGAGAGAGACCCAGTACTTC.

V is TRBV28 and J is TRBJ2-7, with 8 bases fitting TRBD2. The ends lost 6 bases at V and 5 bases at J; junction bases unmatched: 9. CDR1 and CDR2 from the germline V gene are MDHEN and SYDVKM. The CDR3 has 14 residues. As DNA, the CDR3 is TGTGCCAGCAGCCCGGGACTAGGAGAACACGAGCAGTACTTC. Translated, it gives CASSPGLGEHEQYF.

The rearrangement links TRBV10-3 to TRBJ2-1, with TRBD2 matching 14 bases. The CDR3 has 15 residues. Trimming removed 6 bases from V and 6 bases from J; junction bases left unmatched: 4. Per the germline V gene, CDR1 is ENHRY and CDR2 is SYGVKD. CDR3 residues: CAIRQGTSGSNEQFF. The CDR3 DNA follows: TGTGCCATCAGACAGGGGACTAGCGGGAGCAATGAGCAGTTCTTC.

The table lists this clone with a few counts. The chain carries TRBV7-2 and TRBJ2-1, with 8 bases identical to TRBD2. This CDR3 is built from 15 residues. Unmatched junction bases numbered 5, after V lost 3 bases and J lost 4 bases. CDR1 and CDR2 from the germline V gene are SGHTA and FQGNSA. The CDR3 region is CASSFGLAGYNEQFF. The CDR3 DNA reads TGTGCCAGCAGCTTCGGTCTAGCGGGTTACAATGAGCAGTTCTTC.

This chain links TRBV2 with TRBJ1-6; TRBD1 agrees at 8 bases. Germline V lookup: CDR1 SNHLY, CDR2 FYNNEI. The CDR3 is 15 residues long. Unmatched junction bases numbered 3, after V lost 1 base and J lost 7 bases. In DNA, the CDR3 is TGTGCCAGCAGTGAAGACAGGGGGGTGAATTCACCCCTCCACTTT. Protein sequence: CASSEDRGVNSPLHF.

The V call is TRBV3-1 (or the pseudogene TRBV3-2), the J call TRBJ2-7; TRBD2 agrees at 12 bases. The CDR3 covers 14 residues. V lost 3 bases, J lost 5 bases, and 2 bases stayed unmatched. Per the germline V gene, CDR1 is LGHDT and CDR2 is YNNKEL (reference sequence). CDR3 coding DNA: TGTGCCAGCAGCCAGACTAGCGGGAGCCACGAGCAGTACTTC. This translates into CASSQTSGSHEQYF.

This CDR3 reads CSADLAGFQYF. The CDR3 DNA reads as TGCAGTGCTGACCTAGCGGGATTCCAGTACTTC. This chain uses TRBV20-1 with TRBJ2-5, with 9 bases fitting TRBD2. V lost 5 bases and J lost 10; bases outside the gene matches: 5. The CDR3 spans 11 residues. Germline CDR1 and CDR2: DFQATT and SNEGSKA (reference sequence).

The chain couples TRBV28 to TRBJ1-5, with a weak D call TRBD1 (5 bases). Germline V gene lookup returns CDR1 MDHEN and CDR2 SYDVKM. The CDR3 consists of 15 residues. With 0 bases removed from V and 7 bases from J, the gap between germline ends came to 13 bases. The DNA of the CDR3 is TGTGCCAGCAGTTTATGGGGGGGGAGCGGGCAGCCCCAGCATTTT. It translates to CASSLWGGSGQPQHF. Together with reference TRBV28 and TRBJ1-5, the CDR3 gives the full variable domain: DVKVTQSSRYLVKRTGEKVFLECVQDMDHENMFWYRQDPGLGLRLIYFSYDVKMKEKGDIPEGYSVSREKKERFSLILESASTNQTSMYLCASSLWGGSGQPQHFGDGTRLSIL.

This clone was detected many times. The chain employs TRBV30 and TRBJ2-3, with 7 bases identical to TRBD2. CDR1 is GTSNPN and CDR2 is SVGIG in the germline V gene (reference sequence). The CDR3 length is 17 residues. Trimming removed 3 bases from V and 3 bases from J; junction bases left unmatched: 15. Here the CDR3 DNA reads TGTGCCTGGAGCCCAGACTGGGCGGCGGGGGTTACAGATACGCAGTATTTT. This encodes CAWSPDWAAGVTDTQYF.

V gene TRBV29-1 combines with J gene TRBJ2-7, with 7 bases lining up with TRBD2. Trimming at V came to 4 bases and at J to 0 bases, leaving 9 bases not matched to a gene. This CDR3 has 15 amino acids. In germline, CDR1 is SQVTM, CDR2 ANQGSEA. The CDR3 spells CSVGLSGGSSYEQYF. In nucleotides, the CDR3 is TGCAGCGTTGGGCTCTCGGGAGGTAGCTCCTACGAGCAGTACTTC.

The chain couples TRBV5-1 to TRBJ2-3, with 13 bases that match TRBD2. Germline CDR1 and CDR2: SGHRS and YFSETQ. V trimming: 2 bases; J trimming: 1 base; junction bases outside the gene matches: 7. The CDR3 covers 18 residues. The DNA for the CDR3 is TGCGCCAGCAGCTTAGGACTAGCGGGAGATCTAGGCACAGATACGCAGTATTTT. As protein: CASSLGLAGDLGTDTQYF.

The rearrangement links TRBV5-1 to TRBJ2-5, with 11 bases lining up with TRBD2. The J segment lost 4 bases and the V segment lost 4 bases, leaving 9 bases of the junction unmatched. Germline lookup yields CDR1 SGHRS and CDR2 YFSETQ. CDR3 size: 16 residues. DNA for the CDR3: TGCGCCAGCAGCCCCCCCGCCGGGACTAGCGGAGAGACCCAGTACTTC. The encoded protein is CASSPPAGTSGETQYF.

The chain couples TRBV3-1 (or the pseudogene TRBV3-2) to TRBJ2-7; 9 positions match TRBD1. Germline lookup yields CDR1 LGHDT and CDR2 YNNKEL (reference sequence). CDR3 size: 18 residues. The ends lost 5 bases at V and 1 base at J; junction bases unmatched: 15. The CDR3 DNA follows: TGTGCCAGCAGCAAGGGACCCGGGACAGGGTGGGGTTCCTACGAGCAGTACTTC. This codes for CASSKGPGTGWGSYEQYF.

The V gene is TRBV9, the J gene TRBJ2-1, with TRBD2 identical over 10 bases. Trimming cost V 4 bases and J 7 bases; bases outside gene matches: 14. This CDR3 region has 17 residues. From germline, CDR1 is SGDLS and CDR2 YYNGEE. CDR3: CASSPAASGSRKNEQFF. The CDR3 DNA sequence: TGTGCCAGCAGCCCTGCTGCTAGCGGGAGTCGGAAAAATGAGCAGTTCTTC.

The V gene is TRBV28, the J gene TRBJ2-1, with TRBD2 matching 11 bases. Trimming at V came to 5 bases and at J to 4 bases, leaving 16 bases not matched to a gene. The CDR3 consists of 19 residues. Germline-derived CDR1 and CDR2 are MDHEN and SYDVKM. CDR3 loop: CASSTLLGGTSGKYNEQFF. The CDR3 nucleotides are TGTGCCAGCAGTACCCTCCTGGGGGGGACTAGCGGAAAATACAATGAGCAGTTCTTC.

This clone was observed a single time. The J gene is TRBJ2-7, the V gene TRBV28; the match to TRBD1 covers 7 bases. In germline, CDR1 is MDHEN, CDR2 SYDVKM. The CDR3 loop spans 14 amino acids. V lost 2 bases and J lost 4; bases outside the gene matches: 5. CDR3 sequence: CASSLTGDWYEQYF. In nucleotides, the CDR3 is TGTGCCAGCAGTTTAACAGGGGATTGGTACGAGCAGTACTTC.

This clone was found once. V usage is TRBV19 and J usage is TRBJ1-2; D is unclear. Per the germline V gene, CDR1 is LNHDA and CDR2 is SQIVND (reference sequence). The CDR3 is made up of 15 amino acids. V lost 5 bases and J lost 2, with 15 bases in between. CDR3 in amino acids: CASSRDRRRNYGYTF. The CDR3 DNA follows: TGTGCCAGTAGTCGGGATCGTAGACGGAACTATGGCTACACCTTC.

The rearrangement uses TRBV7-3 and TRBJ1-3; D not resolved. V lost 4 bases and J lost 0, with 16 bases in between. The CDR3 spans 17 residues. Germline lookup yields CDR1 SGHTA and CDR2 FQGTGA. CDR3 residues: CASSYPLLLCSGNTIYF. The DNA of the CDR3 is TGTGCCAGCAGCTACCCGCTCCTCCTATGCTCTGGAAACACCATATATTTT.

This clone was recorded a few times. The rearrangement joins TRBV11-2 to TRBJ1-1; 10 nucleotides line up with TRBD1. This CDR3 comprises 13 residues. Germline assignment: CDR1 SGHAT and CDR2 FQNNGV. V shed 1 base and J 10 bases; nucleotides not matched to a gene: 3. The CDR3 is CASSLGQGAAAFF. As DNA, the CDR3 is TGTGCCAGCAGCTTAGGACAGGGGGCTGCAGCTTTCTTT.

The V gene is TRBV5-1, the J gene TRBJ2-6; TRBD1 matches 9 bases. The CDR3 is made up of 16 amino acids. With V trimmed by 0 bases and J by 4 bases, 2 bases remained unmatched. Germline V lookup: CDR1 SGHRS, CDR2 YFSETQ. CDR3 bases: TGCGCCAGCAGCTTGGACAGGGGGCAGGGGGCCAACGTCCTGACTTTC. Amino acid sequence: CASSLDRGQGANVLTF.

The chain combines TRBV9 with TRBJ2-2; D remains unclear. Per germline, CDR1 SGDLS and CDR2 YYNGEE. The CDR3 loop spans 15 amino acids. V was clipped by 0 bases and J by 3 bases, with 9 bases between them. CDR3 residues: CASSVGTLHTGELFF. The CDR3 DNA sequence: TGTGCCAGCAGCGTAGGCACTCTTCACACCGGGGAGCTGTTTTTT.

J is TRBJ2-3 and V is TRBV24-1; D ambiguous. Germline CDR1 is KGHDR and CDR2 is SFDVKD. CDR3 length equals 14 residues. The V and J ends lost 1 base and 3 bases respectively, with 7 bases between them. As DNA, the CDR3 is TGTGCCACCAGTGATTTCCACTTTACAGATACGCAGTATTTT. Translated, it gives CATSDFHFTDTQYF.